This T cell receptor (beta chain) is from a study of blood T cell repertoires in COVID-19. Overall study context: Acute and convalescent COVID-19 samples came from the United States, Italy and Spain. From T cells, B-cell-depleted T cells, or PBMCs came the material, which was cDNA or gDNA.

Per the original data handling: Estimated nucleated cell counts came from reference gene primer amplification. Measured with immunoSEQ multiplex PCR; TCRdb has only the in-frame clones, and not every one. The V and J calls and the clone size are those of that table, but D and trimming were determined from the DNA. The profile shows 140,000 or so clones, 81% of them singletons. CDR3 length: 16 residues. The sequenced sample was peripheral blood. The V gene is TRBV7-5, the J gene TRBJ2-7; the table's TRBD2 call for D was not verified on the DNA. TRBV7-5 constitutes a pseudogene. This clonotype originated in a human donor in a cohort sampled during active COVID-19. The CDR3 DNA reads TGTGTCAGAAGCTTATATGTGAGTCCCGAATACTACGAGCAGTACTTC. Translating it yields CVRSLYVSPEYYEQYF.